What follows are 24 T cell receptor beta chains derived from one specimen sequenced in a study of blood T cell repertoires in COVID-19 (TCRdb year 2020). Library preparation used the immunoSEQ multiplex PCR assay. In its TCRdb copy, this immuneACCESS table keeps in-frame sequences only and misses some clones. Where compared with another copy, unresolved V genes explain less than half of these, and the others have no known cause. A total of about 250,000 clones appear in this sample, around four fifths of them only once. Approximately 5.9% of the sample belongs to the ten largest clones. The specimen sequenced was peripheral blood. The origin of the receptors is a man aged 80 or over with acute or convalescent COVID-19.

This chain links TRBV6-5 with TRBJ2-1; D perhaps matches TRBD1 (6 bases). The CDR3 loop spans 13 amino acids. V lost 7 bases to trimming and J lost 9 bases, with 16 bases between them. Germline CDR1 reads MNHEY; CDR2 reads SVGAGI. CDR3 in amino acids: CASIESRGGEQFF. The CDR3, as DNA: TGTGCCAGCATCGAGAGCAGGGGTGGTGAGCAGTTCTTC.

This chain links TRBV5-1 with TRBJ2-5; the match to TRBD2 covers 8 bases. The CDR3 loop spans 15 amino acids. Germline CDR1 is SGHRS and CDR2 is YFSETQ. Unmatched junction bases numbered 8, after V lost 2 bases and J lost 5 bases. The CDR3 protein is CASSFSRGGVETQYF. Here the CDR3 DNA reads TGCGCCAGCAGCTTTAGCCGGGGGGGCGTGGAGACCCAGTACTTC.

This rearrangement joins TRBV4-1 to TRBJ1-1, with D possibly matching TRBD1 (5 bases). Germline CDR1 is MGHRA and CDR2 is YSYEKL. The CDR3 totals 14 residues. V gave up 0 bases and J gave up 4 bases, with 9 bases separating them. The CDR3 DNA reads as TGCGCCAGCAGCCAAGATATGGGGGGCACTGAAGCTTTCTTT. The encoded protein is CASSQDMGGTEAFF.

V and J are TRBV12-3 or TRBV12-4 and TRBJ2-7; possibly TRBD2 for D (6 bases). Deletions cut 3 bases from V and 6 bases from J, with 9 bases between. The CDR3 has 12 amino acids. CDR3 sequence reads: CASSFGGGEQYF. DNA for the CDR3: TGTGCCAGCAGTTTCGGGGGAGGCGAGCAGTACTTC.

CDR3 DNA sequence: TGTGCCAGCAGGCGGGGAGGGAAAAACACTGAAGCTTTCTTT. It specifies CASRRGGKNTEAFF. The V call is TRBV27, the J call TRBJ1-1; D uncertain. The germline gives CDR1 MNHEY, CDR2 SMNVEV (reference sequence). This CDR3 contains 14 residues. Trimming removed 6 bases at V and 2 bases at J, with 13 bases between.

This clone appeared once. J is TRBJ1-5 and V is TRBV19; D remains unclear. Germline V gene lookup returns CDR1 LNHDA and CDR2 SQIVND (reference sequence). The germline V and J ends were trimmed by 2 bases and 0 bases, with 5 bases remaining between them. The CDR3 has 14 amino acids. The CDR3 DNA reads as TGTGCCAGTAGTATAATAGATAGCAATCAGCCCCAGCATTTT. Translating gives CASSIIDSNQPQHF.

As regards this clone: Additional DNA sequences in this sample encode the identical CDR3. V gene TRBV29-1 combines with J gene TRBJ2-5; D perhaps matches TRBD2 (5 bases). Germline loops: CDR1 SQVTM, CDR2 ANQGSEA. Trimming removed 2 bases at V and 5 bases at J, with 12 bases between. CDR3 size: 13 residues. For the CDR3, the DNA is TGCAGCGTTGAAAGAGGGTTGGGGGAGACCCAGTACTTC. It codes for CSVERGLGETQYF.

CDR3 in DNA: TGCGCCAGCAGCCAAGACCCCTCGGGACAGGGAGACTATAATTCACCCCTCCACTTT. It encodes CASSQDPSGQGDYNSPLHF. The chain carries TRBV4-1 and TRBJ1-6, with TRBD1 identical over 9 bases. From germline, CDR1 is MGHRA and CDR2 YSYEKL. CDR3 size: 19 residues. The V gene end was trimmed by 0 bases and the J gene end by 3 bases; junction bases not matched to a gene: 9.

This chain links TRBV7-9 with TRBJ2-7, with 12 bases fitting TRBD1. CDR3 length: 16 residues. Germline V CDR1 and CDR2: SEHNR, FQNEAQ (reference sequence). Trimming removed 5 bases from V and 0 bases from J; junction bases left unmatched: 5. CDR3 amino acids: CASSSPGQGASYEQYF. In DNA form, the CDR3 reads TGTGCCAGCAGCAGCCCGGGACAGGGGGCCTCCTACGAGCAGTACTTC.

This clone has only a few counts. The CDR3 spells CASSLAFRQSNEKLFF. CDR3 sequence (DNA): TGTGCCAGCAGCTTGGCCTTCAGGCAGAGTAATGAAAAACTGTTTTTT. The chain links TRBV5-8 to TRBJ1-4; no reliable D call. Trimming removed 0 bases from V and 4 bases from J, with 13 bases in between. This CDR3 has 16 amino acids. Germline assignment: CDR1 SGHTS and CDR2 YDEGEE.

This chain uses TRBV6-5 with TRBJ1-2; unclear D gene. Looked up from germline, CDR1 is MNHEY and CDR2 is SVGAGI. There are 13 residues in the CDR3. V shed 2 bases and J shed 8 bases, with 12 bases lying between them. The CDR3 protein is CASSYDPSRGYTF. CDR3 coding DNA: TGTGCCAGCAGTTACGATCCGTCGAGGGGCTACACCTTC.

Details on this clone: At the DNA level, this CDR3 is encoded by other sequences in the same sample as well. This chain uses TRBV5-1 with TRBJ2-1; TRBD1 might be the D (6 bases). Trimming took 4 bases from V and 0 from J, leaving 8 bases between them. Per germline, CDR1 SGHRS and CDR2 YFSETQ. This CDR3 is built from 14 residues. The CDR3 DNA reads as TGCGCCAGCAGCGCGGACAGCTCCTACAATGAGCAGTTCTTC. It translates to CASSADSSYNEQFF.

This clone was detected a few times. CDR3 nucleotides: TGTGCCAGTAGTATGTGGACTAGCGGGAGGGTTGAGCAGTACTTC. Protein: CASSMWTSGRVEQYF. This sequence joins TRBV19 and TRBJ2-7, with TRBD2 matching over 15 bases. J gave up 7 bases and V 3 bases, and 4 bases lay outside the gene matches. CDR1 is LNHDA and CDR2 is SQIVND in the germline V gene (reference sequence). This CDR3 comprises 15 residues.

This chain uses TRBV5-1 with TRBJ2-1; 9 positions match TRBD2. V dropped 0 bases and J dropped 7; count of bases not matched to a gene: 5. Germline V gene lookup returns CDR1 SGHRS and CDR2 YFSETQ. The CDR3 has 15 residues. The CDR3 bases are TGCGCCAGCAGCTTGGGGGCTAGCGGGGTTAATGAGCAGTTCTTC. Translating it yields CASSLGASGVNEQFF.

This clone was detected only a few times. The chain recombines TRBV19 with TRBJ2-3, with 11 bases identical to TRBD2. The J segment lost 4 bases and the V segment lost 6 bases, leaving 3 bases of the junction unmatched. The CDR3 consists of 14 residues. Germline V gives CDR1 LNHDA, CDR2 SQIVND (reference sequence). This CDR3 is CASRVSGRADTQYF. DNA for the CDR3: TGTGCCAGTAGGGTTAGCGGGAGGGCAGATACGCAGTATTTT.

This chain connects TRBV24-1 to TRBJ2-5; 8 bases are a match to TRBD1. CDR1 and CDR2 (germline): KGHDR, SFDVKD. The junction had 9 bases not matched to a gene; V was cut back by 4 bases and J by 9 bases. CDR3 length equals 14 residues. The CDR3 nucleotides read TGTGCCACCAGTGACCCCGGGACAGGTAGTCCCCAGTACTTC. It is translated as CATSDPGTGSPQYF.

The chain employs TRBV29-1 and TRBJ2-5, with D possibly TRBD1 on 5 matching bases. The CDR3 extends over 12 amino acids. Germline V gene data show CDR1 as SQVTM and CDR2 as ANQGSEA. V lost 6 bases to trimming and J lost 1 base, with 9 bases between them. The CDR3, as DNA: TGCAGCGTCTACCAGGGCCAAGAGACCCAGTACTTC. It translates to CSVYQGQETQYF.

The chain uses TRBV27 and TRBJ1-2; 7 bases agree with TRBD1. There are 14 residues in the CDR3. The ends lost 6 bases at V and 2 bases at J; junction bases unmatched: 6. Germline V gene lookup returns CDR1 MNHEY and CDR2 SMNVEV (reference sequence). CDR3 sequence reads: CASRGTVLNYGYTF. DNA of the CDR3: TGTGCCAGCAGGGGGACAGTCCTCAACTATGGCTACACCTTC.

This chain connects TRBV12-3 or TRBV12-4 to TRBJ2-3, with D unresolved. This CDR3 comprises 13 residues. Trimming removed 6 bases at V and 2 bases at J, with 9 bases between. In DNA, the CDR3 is TGTGCCAGCAGGCCAACAACCACAGATACGCAGTATTTT. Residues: CASRPTTTDTQYF.

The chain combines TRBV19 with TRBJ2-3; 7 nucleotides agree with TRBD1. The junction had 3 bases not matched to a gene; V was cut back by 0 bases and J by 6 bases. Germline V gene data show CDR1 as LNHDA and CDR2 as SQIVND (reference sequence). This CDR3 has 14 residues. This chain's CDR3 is CASSIDTGVDTQYF. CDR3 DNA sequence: TGTGCCAGTAGTATAGATACAGGGGTGGATACGCAGTATTTT.

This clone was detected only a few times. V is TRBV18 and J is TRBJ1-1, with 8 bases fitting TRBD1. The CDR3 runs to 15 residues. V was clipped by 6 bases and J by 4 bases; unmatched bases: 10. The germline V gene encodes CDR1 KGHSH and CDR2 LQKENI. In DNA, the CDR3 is TGTGCCAGCTCCCCTCGGACAGGGCAGGCCACTGAAGCTTTCTTT. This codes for CASSPRTGQATEAFF.

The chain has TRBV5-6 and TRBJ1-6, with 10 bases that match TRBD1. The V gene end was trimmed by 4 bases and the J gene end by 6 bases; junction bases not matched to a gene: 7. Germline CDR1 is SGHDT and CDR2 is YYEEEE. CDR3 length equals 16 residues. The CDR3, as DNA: TGTGCCAGCAGCGGGGACAGGGGAATGGTTAATTCACCCCTCCACTTT. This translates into CASSGDRGMVNSPLHF.

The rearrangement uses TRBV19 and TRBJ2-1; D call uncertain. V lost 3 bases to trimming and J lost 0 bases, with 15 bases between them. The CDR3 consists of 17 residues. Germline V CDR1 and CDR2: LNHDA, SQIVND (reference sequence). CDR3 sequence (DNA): TGTGCCAGTAGTATTCAGCTTGGGCAGAGCTCCTACAATGAGCAGTTCTTC. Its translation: CASSIQLGQSSYNEQFF.

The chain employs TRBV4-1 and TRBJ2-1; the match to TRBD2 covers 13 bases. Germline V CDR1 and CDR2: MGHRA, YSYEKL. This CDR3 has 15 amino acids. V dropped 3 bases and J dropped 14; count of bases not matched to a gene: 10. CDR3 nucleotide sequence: TGCGCCAGCAGCCAGACCGGGACTAGCGGGGTAGGGGAGTTCTTC. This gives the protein CASSQTGTSGVGEFF.